The 18 T cell receptor beta chains listed next were all sequenced from one sample in a study of blood T cell repertoires in COVID-19. Clones were sequenced by immunoSEQ multiplex PCR, and TCRdb holds only the in-frame ones, with some missing. In the table there are 250,000 to 300,000 clones, 88% of which are singletons. Sequenced sample: peripheral blood. The receptor set was obtained from a woman younger than 45 with COVID-19, enrolled during active disease.

The genes are TRBV6-2 or TRBV6-3 and TRBJ1-5; 7 nucleotides match TRBD1. The CDR3 contains 15 residues. Trimming at V came to 6 bases and at J to 5 bases, leaving 10 bases not matched to a gene. Germline lookup yields CDR1 MNHEY and CDR2 SVGEGT. CDR3 region: CASSKEGARDQPQHF. In DNA, the CDR3 is TGTGCCAGCAGCAAGGAGGGGGCTCGGGATCAGCCCCAGCATTTT.

This clone turned up a few times. The chain recombines TRBV6-4 with TRBJ2-2, with TRBD1 identical over 10 bases. Germline lookup yields CDR1 MRHNA and CDR2 SNTAGT. V lost 8 bases and J lost 3; bases outside the gene matches: 3. The CDR3 sequence is 14 residues long. CDR3 sequence: CASSGTGDTGELFF. In DNA form, the CDR3 reads TGTGCCAGCTCCGGGACAGGGGACACCGGGGAGCTGTTTTTT.

V is TRBV18 and J is TRBJ2-2; 7 bases map to TRBD2. J was trimmed by 0 bases and V by 1 base; bases with no gene match: 11. The germline V gene encodes CDR1 KGHSH and CDR2 LQKENI. The CDR3 has 19 residues. The CDR3 spells CASSPRLVAGNPNTGELFF. The CDR3 coding sequence is TGTGCCAGCTCACCACGTTTGGTAGCGGGCAACCCGAACACCGGGGAGCTGTTTTTT.

The chain combines TRBV28 with TRBJ2-7; TRBD2 matches at 7 bases. V shed 6 bases, J shed 0 bases, and the junction held 8 bases outside the gene matches. CDR1 and CDR2 (germline): MDHEN, SYDVKM. The CDR3 contains 15 residues. CDR3 DNA: TGTGCCAGCAGCAAGACTAGCCGAAGCTCCTACGAGCAGTACTTC. Its protein is CASSKTSRSSYEQYF. The complete variable domain, with remaining parts taken from reference TRBV28 and TRBJ2-7, reads DVKVTQSSRYLVKRTGEKVFLECVQDMDHENMFWYRQDPGLGLRLIYFSYDVKMKEKGDIPEGYSVSREKKERFSLILESASTNQTSMYLCASSKTSRSSYEQYFGPGTRLTVT.

The gene calls are TRBV5-1 and TRBJ1-2; 10 nucleotides match TRBD1. This CDR3 has 14 amino acids. The germline V gene has CDR1 SGHRS and CDR2 YFSETQ. Unmatched junction bases numbered 8, after V lost 4 bases and J lost 8 bases. As DNA, the CDR3 is TGCGCCAGCAGCCCGGGGACAGGGGTCTCCGGCTACACCTTC. It encodes CASSPGTGVSGYTF.

This clone was counted a single time. The V gene is TRBV12-5, the J gene TRBJ2-2; possibly TRBD2 for D (6 bases). V lost 9 bases and J lost 3, with 23 bases in between. The CDR3 length is 17 residues. Germline CDR1 and CDR2: LGHNT and FRNRAP. In DNA form, the CDR3 reads TGTGCTAGCGCCCGGGACTCCCGAGACCTATACACCGGGGAGCTGTTTTTT. Its protein product is CASARDSRDLYTGELFF.

CDR3 sequence (DNA): TGTGCCAGCAGGGATCCGGGACAGGAGTTCTATGGCTACACCTTC. It codes for CASRDPGQEFYGYTF. The chain carries TRBV2 and TRBJ1-2; 8 nucleotides match TRBD1. The CDR3 extends over 15 amino acids. Germline CDR1 reads SNHLY; CDR2 reads FYNNEI. Trimming at V came to 6 bases and at J to 4 bases, leaving 10 bases not matched to a gene. The full variable domain, completed using reference TRBV2 and TRBJ1-2, is EPEVTQTPSHQVTQMGQEVILRCVPISNHLYFYWYRQILGQKVEFLVSFYNNEISEKSEIFDDQFSVERPDGSNFTLKIRSTKLEDSAMYFCASRDPGQEFYGYTFGSGTRLTVV.

The table lists this clone with a count of one. The chain is built from TRBV5-8 and TRBJ1-5, with D perhaps TRBD1 (6 bases). V lost 0 bases, J lost 7 bases, and 11 bases lay in between. Looked up from germline, CDR1 is SGHTS and CDR2 is YDEGEE. The CDR3 is made up of 14 amino acids. The CDR3 is CASSLEQGGQPQHF. CDR3 in DNA: TGTGCCAGCAGCTTGGAACAGGGAGGGCAGCCCCAGCATTTT. Together with reference TRBV5-8 and TRBJ1-5, the CDR3 gives the full variable domain: EAGVTQSPTHLIKTRGQQATLRCSPISGHTSVYWYQQALGLGLQFLLWYDEGEERNRGNFPPRFSGRQFPNYSSELNVNALELEDSALYLCASSLEQGGQPQHFGDGTRLSIL.

The rearrangement uses TRBV30 and TRBJ1-1; 7 nucleotides align to TRBD1. J was trimmed by 4 bases and V by 4 bases; bases with no gene match: 6. Germline V CDR1 and CDR2: GTSNPN, SVGIG (reference sequence). This CDR3 has 13 residues. The CDR3: CAWTAGGGTEAFF. The CDR3 DNA reads as TGTGCCTGGACGGCAGGGGGAGGCACTGAAGCTTTCTTT.

V and J are TRBV7-8 and TRBJ2-7; D uncertain. CDR1 SGHVS and CDR2 FQNEAQ come from the germline V gene. V was pared by 5 bases and J by 7 bases, with 15 bases between. There are 13 residues in the CDR3. The CDR3 spells CASSPPGAWEQYF. CDR3 nucleotide sequence: TGTGCCAGCAGCCCCCCCGGAGCTTGGGAGCAGTACTTC. The full variable domain, in which reference TRBV7-8 and TRBJ2-7 provide the parts outside the CDR3, is GAGVSQSPRYKVAKRGQDVALRCDPISGHVSLFWYQQALGQGPEFLTYFQNEAQLDKSGLPSDRFFAERPEGSVSTLKIQRTQQEDSAVYLCASSPPGAWEQYFGPGTRLTVT.

The chain is built from TRBV28 and TRBJ2-7; TRBD2 matches at 12 bases. The germline CDR1 and CDR2 sequences are MDHEN and SYDVKM. V was pared by 4 bases and J by 6 bases, with 7 bases of the junction left unmatched. The CDR3 runs to 15 residues. Here the CDR3 DNA reads TGTGCCAGCAGTTCATCTAGCGGGAGGGCCTTCGAGCAGTACTTC. Protein: CASSSSSGRAFEQYF.

This clone has just one count. This chain connects TRBV5-1 to TRBJ1-1, with TRBD1 matching 9 bases. The CDR3 runs to 15 residues. Germline V gives CDR1 SGHRS, CDR2 YFSETQ. After removal of 4 bases from V and 0 bases from J, the junction contained 4 bases not matched to a gene. CDR3 sequence (DNA): TGCGCCAGCAGCAGTACAGGGGGCTTGAACACTGAAGCTTTCTTT. It is translated as CASSSTGGLNTEAFF. The variable domain in full, completed from reference TRBV5-1 and TRBJ1-1, reads KAGVTQTPRYLIKTRGQQVTLSCSPISGHRSVSWYQQTPGQGLQFLFEYFSETQRNKGNFPGRFSGRQFSNSRSEMNVSTLELGDSALYLCASSSTGGLNTEAFFGQGTRLTVV.

The chain employs TRBV30 and TRBJ1-1; D may be TRBD1 (5 bases). This CDR3 is built from 16 residues. From germline, CDR1 is GTSNPN and CDR2 SVGIG (reference sequence). The ends were cut back, 0 bases at V and 0 bases at J, with 14 bases in the middle. This CDR3 reads CAWSVRGGFMNTEAFF. CDR3 nucleotides: TGTGCCTGGAGTGTACGGGGGGGTTTTATGAACACTGAAGCTTTCTTT.

CDR3 DNA: TGTGCCAGCTCACCAAACCAAGTGACAGCCTCTTCCGGAGCCGGGGAGCTGTTTTTT. Its protein is CASSPNQVTASSGAGELFF. V usage is TRBV18 and J usage is TRBJ2-2; possibly TRBD1 for D (5 bases). Trimming took 2 bases from V and 6 from J, leaving 25 bases between them. The CDR3 has 19 amino acids. Germline assignment: CDR1 KGHSH and CDR2 LQKENI.

This chain uses TRBV2 with TRBJ2-5; TRBD2 aligns across 11 bases. The CDR3 is 15 residues long. The junction had 6 bases not matched to a gene; V was cut back by 8 bases and J by 1 base. Germline values: CDR1 SNHLY, CDR2 FYNNEI. The CDR3 sequence: CASSYGLAGQETQYF. CDR3 coding DNA: TGTGCCAGCTCTTACGGACTAGCGGGCCAAGAGACCCAGTACTTC. Combining the CDR3 with reference TRBV2 and TRBJ2-5 gives the whole variable domain EPEVTQTPSHQVTQMGQEVILRCVPISNHLYFYWYRQILGQKVEFLVSFYNNEISEKSEIFDDQFSVERPDGSNFTLKIRSTKLEDSAMYFCASSYGLAGQETQYFGPGTRLLVL.

The chain is built from TRBV5-1 and TRBJ2-5; TRBD2 might be the D (5 bases). Deletions cut 2 bases from V and 3 bases from J, with 11 bases between. The CDR3 length is 14 residues. Germline loops: CDR1 SGHRS, CDR2 YFSETQ. The CDR3 nucleotides read TGCGCCAGCAGCTTTGGAGGTGCGGAAGAGACCCAGTACTTC. It encodes CASSFGGAEETQYF.

The chain carries TRBV30 and TRBJ1-2, with D uncertain. Germline CDR1 reads GTSNPN; CDR2 reads SVGIG (reference sequence). With 0 bases removed from V and 2 bases from J, the gap between germline ends came to 7 bases. The CDR3 runs to 13 residues. The CDR3 loop reads CAWSVEGNYGYTF. The DNA of the CDR3 is TGTGCCTGGAGTGTAGAGGGAAACTATGGCTACACCTTC.

This chain uses TRBV6-5 with TRBJ1-1, with 7 bases identical to TRBD1. The CDR3 has 15 amino acids. Germline V gene sequence: CDR1 MNHEY, CDR2 SVGAGI. V shed 2 bases and J 0 bases; nucleotides not matched to a gene: 3. CDR3 nucleotide sequence: TGTGCCAGCAGTTACGCGGACAGGATGAACACTGAAGCTTTCTTT. Its protein product is CASSYADRMNTEAFF.